These T cell receptor beta chains were read from a single sample in a study of blood T cell repertoires in COVID-19. The table came from immunoSEQ multiplex PCR; TCRdb's copy has only in-frame clones and leaves some out. Here the sample spans some 70,000 clones, 80% being singletons. Material: peripheral blood. These receptors came from a man aged 50-60 years with COVID-19, enrolled during active disease. Each CDR3 is given with its conserved first and last residue. D genes are given only for firm matches. Clone size is stated in some rows and not others, as once, few, many or a class when expanded.

V gene	clone size	J gene	D gene	CDR3 DNA	CDR3 protein
TRBV7-2	-	TRBJ2-7	-	TGTGCCAGCAGCTCTCAAGCGGCCCAGCGGGCCTACGAGCAGTACTTC	CASSSQAAQRAYEQYF
TRBV10-3	-	TRBJ2-7	TRBD1	TGTGCCAACAAACAGGGGGCGTGGTCCTACGAGCAGTACTTC	CANKQGAWSYEQYF
TRBV19	-	TRBJ2-2	TRBD2	TGTGCCAGTAGGGGCGGGAGGAATTCTCAAAACACCGGGGAGCTGTTTTTT	CASRGGRNSQNTGELFF
TRBV30	-	TRBJ2-7	TRBD2	TGTGCCTGGAGTGTAGTCAGCGGGGCCTACGAGCAGTACTTC	CAWSVVSGAYEQYF
TRBV20-1	-	TRBJ1-4	-	TGCAGTGCTAGAGATTTACAGAAACTGTTTTTT	CSARDLQKLFF
TRBV3-1/TRBV3-2	-	TRBJ2-1	-	TGTGCCAGCACCCAGTATGGGGCTCGCAATGAGCAGTTCTTC	CASTQYGARNEQFF
TRBV5-1	-	TRBJ2-7	TRBD2	TGCGCCAGCAGCCTGGGCCCCGGGACTAGCAATCTCGAGCAGTACTTC	CASSLGPGTSNLEQYF
TRBV10-3	-	TRBJ1-2	TRBD1	TGTGCCATCAGTGAGCCGGACAGGGTGGGCTATGGCTACACCTTC	CAISEPDRVGYGYTF
TRBV14	few	TRBJ2-3	-	TGTGCCAGCAGCCAAGAAGCGAGTTCGGATACGCAGTATTTT	CASSQEASSDTQYF
TRBV5-1	-	TRBJ2-3	TRBD2	TGCGCCAGCAGCCTGCTGACTAGCGGGAGAACAGATACGCAGTATTTT	CASSLLTSGRTDTQYF
TRBV30	-	TRBJ1-2	TRBD1	TGTGCCTGGAGTCGACCGACAGGGGACTATGGCTACACCTTC	CAWSRPTGDYGYTF
TRBV24-1	once	TRBJ2-6	-	TGTGCCACCAGTCCTAACTCTGGGGCCAACGTCCTGACTTTC	CATSPNSGANVLTF
TRBV29-1	-	TRBJ1-1	-	TGCAGCGTTCCAAGGGCGCAGGGGACGACGAACACTGAAGCTTTCTTT	CSVPRAQGTTNTEAFF
TRBV5-8	many	TRBJ2-3	-	TGTGCCAGCAGCTTACAGCCCCGTGATACGCAGTATTTT	CASSLQPRDTQYF